The 28 T cell receptor beta chains below all came from one sample that was sequenced in a study of cytomegalovirus exposure and HLA in healthy donors. Method: immunoSEQ multiplex PCR; TCRdb's copy keeps in-frame clones and lacks some. The table has about 54,000 clones, roughly 89% seen once; the top ten hold around 8%. The material sequenced was PBMCs. The receptors originated from a woman younger than 30 in good health and CMV-seropositive.

This clone was recorded once. The chain links TRBV18 to TRBJ1-1; TRBD1 might be the D (6 bases). The V gene's germline CDR1 is KGHSH and CDR2 LQKENI. V was trimmed by 4 bases and J by 1 base, leaving 13 bases between them. The CDR3 is made up of 15 amino acids. The DNA for the CDR3 is TGTGCCAGCTCACAGGAGGGGGGGAGGAACACTGAAGCTTTCTTT. Amino acids: CASSQEGGRNTEAFF. Variable domain in full (rest from reference TRBV18 and TRBJ1-1): NAGVMQNPRHLVRRRGQEARLRCSPMKGHSHVYWYRQLPEEGLKFMVYLQKENIIDESGMPKERFSAEFPKEGPSILRIQQVVRGDSAAYFCASSQEGGRNTEAFFGQGTRLTVV.

This sequence joins TRBV11-3 and TRBJ2-1; 9 bases agree with TRBD1. The CDR3 sequence is 15 residues long. V shed 1 base, J shed 6 bases, and the junction held 4 bases outside the gene matches. Germline CDR1 SGHNT, CDR2 YENEEA. The CDR3: CASSLGGTGRNEQFF. CDR3 DNA: TGTGCCAGCAGCTTAGGTGGGACAGGGCGCAATGAGCAGTTCTTC.

This clone was counted once. This chain links TRBV28 with TRBJ2-4; no reliable D call. Trimming shortened V by 8 bases and J by 0 bases, and 17 bases separated the two germline ends. The germline gives CDR1 MDHEN, CDR2 SYDVKM. CDR3 length: 16 residues. DNA of the CDR3: TGTGCCAGCGAAAGTCCGGGTCTTTTAGCCAAAAACATTCAGTACTTC. Translated: CASESPGLLAKNIQYF.

This clone was counted once. This sequence joins TRBV6-1 and TRBJ2-1; possibly TRBD1 for D (5 bases). The germline V and J ends were trimmed by 4 bases and 6 bases, with 16 bases remaining between them. Germline V CDR1 and CDR2: MNHNS, SASEGT. CDR3 size: 15 residues. CDR3 residues: CASSGIGAWGNEQFF. In nucleotides, the CDR3 is TGTGCCAGCAGTGGTATAGGGGCCTGGGGCAATGAGCAGTTCTTC.

This clone was observed a handful of times. The rearrangement uses TRBV6-5 and TRBJ1-6; D is ambiguous. Germline V gene sequence: CDR1 MNHEY, CDR2 SVGAGI. The CDR3 length is 14 residues. Trimming took 5 bases from V and 10 from J, leaving 15 bases between them. CDR3 sequence reads: CASSPASSGSPLHF. The CDR3 coding sequence is TGTGCCAGCAGTCCCGCCTCCTCGGGGTCACCCCTCCACTTT.

The chain couples TRBV28 to TRBJ2-3; TRBD2 matches 13 bases. V was pared by 8 bases and J by 7 bases, with 9 bases of the junction left unmatched. CDR3 length: 15 amino acids. Germline CDR1 MDHEN, CDR2 SYDVKM. The CDR3, as DNA: TGTGCCAGCTCTAAAACTAGCGGGGGGGCTCATACGCAGTATTTT. Protein: CASSKTSGGAHTQYF.

This chain joins TRBV28 and TRBJ2-1, with D unresolved. The V gene lost 2 bases and the J gene lost 0 bases, with 8 bases spanning the gap. Germline CDR1 is MDHEN and CDR2 is SYDVKM. The CDR3 covers 15 residues. The CDR3 is CASSLTDSSYNEQFF. The CDR3 bases are TGTGCCAGCAGTTTAACTGATAGCTCCTACAATGAGCAGTTCTTC.

The CDR3: CASSLGRAYGYTF. In DNA, the CDR3 is TGTGCCAGCAGTTTAGGTAGAGCCTATGGCTACACCTTC. This sequence joins TRBV27 and TRBJ1-2; no definite D call. CDR3 length equals 13 residues. V gave up 2 bases and J gave up 4 bases, with 8 bases separating them. In germline, CDR1 is MNHEY, CDR2 SMNVEV (reference sequence).

V usage is TRBV7-6 and J usage is TRBJ2-1, with D perhaps TRBD1 (6 bases). Germline V gives CDR1 SGHVS, CDR2 FNYEAQ. This CDR3 contains 15 residues. V gave up 1 base and J gave up 4 bases, with 11 bases separating them. Here the CDR3 DNA reads TGTGCCAGCAGCTTAGGGGGCAGGGGATACAATGAGCAGTTCTTC. It encodes CASSLGGRGYNEQFF.

V and J are TRBV5-6 and TRBJ2-7, with D uncertain. Trimming removed 1 base at V and 6 bases at J, with 8 bases between. This CDR3 comprises 12 residues. The germline gives CDR1 SGHDT, CDR2 YYEEEE. CDR3 DNA: TGTGCCAGCAGCTTGCTGGGCCTCGAGCAGTACTTC. This translates into CASSLLGLEQYF.

The J gene is TRBJ1-2, the V gene TRBV5-1; 10 positions agree with TRBD1. The CDR3 consists of 14 residues. Germline CDR1 SGHRS, CDR2 YFSETQ. V was pared by 6 bases and J by 1 base, with 3 bases of the junction left unmatched. CDR3 in DNA: TGCGCCAGCAATGGGGACAGGGGTAACTATGGCTACACCTTC. Residues: CASNGDRGNYGYTF.

The genes are TRBV7-2 and TRBJ1-2; TRBD1 agrees at 8 bases. Germline loops: CDR1 SGHTA, CDR2 FQGNSA. The CDR3 runs 14 residues. J gave up 4 bases and V 6 bases, and 7 bases lay outside the gene matches. The CDR3: CASSRDRRFYGYTF. The DNA for the CDR3 is TGTGCCAGCAGTCGGGACAGGCGATTCTATGGCTACACCTTC.

This sequence joins TRBV4-3 and TRBJ2-5; 11 bases line up with TRBD2. CDR3 size: 16 residues. V lost 0 bases and J lost 4; bases outside the gene matches: 4. Germline V gives CDR1 LGHNA, CDR2 YSLEER. As DNA, the CDR3 is TGCGCCAGCAGCCAAGAGGGACTAGCGGACCGAGAGACCCAGTACTTC. It codes for CASSQEGLADRETQYF.

The chain uses TRBV7-6 and TRBJ1-2; 8 bases are shared with TRBD1. Germline CDR1 is SGHVS and CDR2 is FNYEAQ. Germline trimming cut 5 bases from V and 5 bases from J; bases unmatched to any gene: 10. The length of the CDR3 is 15 residues. For the CDR3, the DNA is TGTGCCAGCAGCCCCTCGGACAGGGTTATATATGGCTACACCTTC. Translation gives CASSPSDRVIYGYTF.

The chain carries TRBV6-5 and TRBJ1-2, with 8 bases aligning to TRBD1. V shed 4 bases, J shed 8 bases, and the junction held 9 bases outside the gene matches. Germline V gene lookup returns CDR1 MNHEY and CDR2 SVGAGI. The CDR3 consists of 14 residues. The CDR3 coding sequence is TGTGCCAGCAGTTGGATCGACAGGGGTGGAGGCTACACCTTC. Encoded protein: CASSWIDRGGGYTF.

This chain joins TRBV4-3 and TRBJ2-6, with D tentatively TRBD2 (7 bases). The germline V gene encodes CDR1 LGHNA and CDR2 YSLEER. This CDR3 is 18 amino acids long. Trimming left V 4 bases short and J 0 bases short, with 16 bases between. As DNA, the CDR3 is TGCGCCAGCAGCCGCGCCGGGGGGCGGCACTCTGGGGCCAACGTCCTGACTTTC. It yields the protein CASSRAGGRHSGANVLTF.

This clone has only one observation. The chain links TRBV18 to TRBJ1-1; D is possibly TRBD1 (6 bases). This CDR3 is built from 13 residues. V was shortened by 2 bases and J by 7 bases, with 11 bases between the two germline ends. Germline lookup yields CDR1 KGHSH and CDR2 LQKENI. Here the CDR3 reads CASSPSRQVEAFF. The CDR3 region has the DNA TGTGCCAGCTCACCATCGAGACAGGTTGAAGCTTTCTTT.

The chain recombines TRBV7-6 with TRBJ2-6; D call uncertain. The CDR3 loop spans 21 amino acids. V was shortened by 4 bases and J by 0 bases, with 25 bases between the two germline ends. The V gene's germline CDR1 is SGHVS and CDR2 FNYEAQ. Written as DNA, the CDR3 is TGTGCCAGCAGCTCAACACCGAGACGCAGGTTTCCCAACTCTGGGGCCAACGTCCTGACTTTC. Its protein is CASSSTPRRRFPNSGANVLTF.

The chain recombines TRBV7-3 with TRBJ2-1; perhaps TRBD2 as D (5 bases). Deletions cut 1 base from V and 2 bases from J, with 12 bases between. This CDR3 contains 16 residues. Germline CDR1 reads SGHTA; CDR2 reads FQGTGA. DNA of the CDR3: TGTGCCAGCAGCTTAATCGGGATTGGGACCTACAATGAGCAGTTCTTC. Translation gives CASSLIGIGTYNEQFF. Looking up the rest from reference TRBV7-3 and TRBJ2-1 gives the full variable domain: GAGVSQTPSNKVTEKGKYVELRCDPISGHTALYWYRQSLGQGPEFLIYFQGTGAADDSGLPNDRFFAVRPEGSVSTLKIQRTERGDSAVYLCASSLIGIGTYNEQFFGPGTRLTVL.

This clone was counted between two and nine times. This rearrangement joins TRBV29-1 to TRBJ2-1; weak D call: TRBD2 (5 bases). CDR1 SQVTM and CDR2 ANQGSEA come from the germline V gene. Trimming cost V 2 bases and J 0 bases, with 11 bases left between them. CDR3 size: 15 residues. CDR3 bases: TGCAGCGTTGAAATTTGGGAGAGCTCCTACAATGAGCAGTTCTTC. It encodes CSVEIWESSYNEQFF.

The sample holds one count of this clone. V gene TRBV28 combines with J gene TRBJ1-5; 7 bases line up with TRBD1. The CDR3 spans 13 residues. V was pared by 4 bases and J by 4 bases, with 1 base of the junction left unmatched. The germline V gene has CDR1 MDHEN and CDR2 SYDVKM. In DNA form, the CDR3 reads TGTGCCAGCAGTTGGACAGGTAATCAGCCCCAGCATTTT. Amino acid sequence: CASSWTGNQPQHF.

The rearrangement joins TRBV19 to TRBJ2-3, with a possible D match to TRBD2 (6 bases). This CDR3 region has 15 residues. Deletions cut 1 base from V and 6 bases from J, with 14 bases between. Germline V gives CDR1 LNHDA, CDR2 SQIVND (reference sequence). The CDR3 spells CASSIVSGGPDTQYF. CDR3 nucleotide sequence: TGTGCCAGTAGTATAGTTAGCGGCGGGCCTGATACGCAGTATTTT.

This chain connects TRBV11-2 to TRBJ2-2; a possible D gene is TRBD1 (7 bases). The CDR3 length is 12 residues. Germline-derived CDR1 and CDR2 are SGHAT and FQNNGV. The ends were cut back, 5 bases at V and 13 bases at J, with 14 bases in the middle. The CDR3 reads CASSRYRGGLFF. The CDR3 nucleotides are TGTGCCAGCAGCCGTTACAGGGGAGGGCTGTTTTTT.

V gene TRBV5-1 combines with J gene TRBJ1-1; perhaps TRBD1 as D (5 bases). Germline V CDR1 and CDR2: SGHRS, YFSETQ. This CDR3 is 15 amino acids long. Trimming left V 0 bases short and J 4 bases short, with 13 bases between. This CDR3 is CASSLAAGRGTEAFF. CDR3 in DNA: TGCGCCAGCAGCTTGGCGGCGGGGAGGGGCACTGAAGCTTTCTTT.

The chain couples TRBV19 to TRBJ1-2; D uncertain. This CDR3 is 16 amino acids long. V dropped 4 bases and J dropped 7 bases, with 22 bases sitting between them. Germline V lookup: CDR1 LNHDA, CDR2 SQIVND (reference sequence). CDR3 region: CASSRVAGNQAGGYTF. The DNA for the CDR3 is TGTGCCAGTAGTAGAGTAGCCGGGAACCAGGCTGGTGGCTACACCTTC.

For the CDR3, the DNA is TGTGCCTGGACCACAGGGCAGACTACCAACTATGGCTACACCTTC. This codes for CAWTTGQTTNYGYTF. The V and J genes are TRBV30 and TRBJ1-2, with a tentative D call TRBD1 (6 bases). The CDR3 totals 15 residues. Trimming cost V 4 bases and J 2 bases, with 17 bases left between them. From germline, CDR1 is GTSNPN and CDR2 SVGIG (reference sequence). The complete variable domain, with remaining parts taken from reference TRBV30 and TRBJ1-2, reads SQTIHQWPATLVQPVGSPLSLECTVEGTSNPNLYWYRQAAGRGLQLLFYSVGIGQISSEVPQNLSASRPQDRQFILSSKKLLLSDSGFYLCAWTTGQTTNYGYTFGSGTRLTVV.

Concerning this clone itself: One end of the junction varies from germline; a read error may be responsible. The V call is TRBV7-7, the J call TRBJ2-1; 8 nucleotides match TRBD1. CDR1 SSHAT and CDR2 FNYEAQ come from the germline V gene (reference sequence). The CDR3 is made up of 13 amino acids. As DNA, the CDR3 is TGTGCTAGCAGCACCGGACAGGGAGGTGAGCAGTTCTTC. As protein: CASSTGQGGEQFF.

The gene calls are TRBV5-4 and TRBJ1-3; 8 nucleotides align to TRBD1. The J segment lost 7 bases and the V segment lost 3 bases, leaving 6 bases of the junction unmatched. This CDR3 has 14 amino acids. The germline gives CDR1 SGHNT, CDR2 YYREEE (reference sequence). The CDR3 region has the DNA TGTGCCAGCAGCTCAGGACAGGGTCGGAACACCATATATTTT. This gives the protein CASSSGQGRNTIYF. Complete variable domain (other parts from reference TRBV5-4 and TRBJ1-3): ETGVTQSPTHLIKTRGQQVTLRCSSQSGHNTVSWYQQALGQGPQFIFQYYREEENGRGNFPPRFSGLQFPNYSSELNVNALELDDSALYLCASSSGQGRNTIYFGEGSWLTVV.